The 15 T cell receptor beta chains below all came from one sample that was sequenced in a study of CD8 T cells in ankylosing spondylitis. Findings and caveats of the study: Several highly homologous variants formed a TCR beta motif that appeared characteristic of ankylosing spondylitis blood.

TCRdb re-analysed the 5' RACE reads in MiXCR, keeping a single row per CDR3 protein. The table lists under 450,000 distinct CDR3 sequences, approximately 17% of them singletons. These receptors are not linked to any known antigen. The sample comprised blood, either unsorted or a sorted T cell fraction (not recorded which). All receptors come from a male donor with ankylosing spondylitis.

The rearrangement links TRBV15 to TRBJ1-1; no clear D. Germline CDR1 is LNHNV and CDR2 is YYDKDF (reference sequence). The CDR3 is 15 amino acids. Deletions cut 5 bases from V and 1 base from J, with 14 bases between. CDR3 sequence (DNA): TGTGCCACCAGCGCCGGCCAGGCGAGGAACACTGAAGCTTTCTTT. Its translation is CATSAGQARNTEAFF.

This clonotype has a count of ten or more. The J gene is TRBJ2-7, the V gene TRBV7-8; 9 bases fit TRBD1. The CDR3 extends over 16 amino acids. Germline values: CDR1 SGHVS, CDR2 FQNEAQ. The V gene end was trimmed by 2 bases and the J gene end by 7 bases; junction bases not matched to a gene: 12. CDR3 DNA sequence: TGTGCCAGCAGCTTAACCGCTGACAGGGGGGCTGGGGAGCAGTACTTC. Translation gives CASSLTADRGAGEQYF.

For the CDR3, the DNA is TGCGCCAGCGCCCAGGGCGTAAGCTCCTACAATGAGCAGTTCTTC. Translated: CASAQGVSSYNEQFF. The chain carries TRBV4-1 and TRBJ2-1, with D possibly matching TRBD1 (5 bases). Trimming stripped 8 bases from V and 0 bases from J, with 14 bases between. Per the germline V gene, CDR1 is MGHRA and CDR2 is YSYEKL. CDR3 size: 15 residues.

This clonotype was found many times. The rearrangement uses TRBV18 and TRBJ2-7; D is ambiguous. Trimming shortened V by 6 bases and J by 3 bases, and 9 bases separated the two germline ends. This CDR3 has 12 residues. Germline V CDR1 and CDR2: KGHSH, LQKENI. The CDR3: CASSTQNYEQYF. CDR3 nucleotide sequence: TGTGCCAGCTCGACACAAAACTACGAGCAGTACTTC.

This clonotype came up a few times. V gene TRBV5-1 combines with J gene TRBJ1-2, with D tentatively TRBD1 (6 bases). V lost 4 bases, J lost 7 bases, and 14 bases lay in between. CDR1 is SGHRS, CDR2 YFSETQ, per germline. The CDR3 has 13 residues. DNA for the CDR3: TGCGCCAGCAGCCTAGACGGGGGGCCTGGCTACACCTTC. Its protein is CASSLDGGPGYTF.

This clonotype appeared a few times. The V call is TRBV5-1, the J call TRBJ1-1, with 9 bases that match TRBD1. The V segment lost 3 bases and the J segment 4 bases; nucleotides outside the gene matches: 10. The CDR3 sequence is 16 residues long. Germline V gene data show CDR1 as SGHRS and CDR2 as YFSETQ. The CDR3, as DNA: TGCGCCAGCAGCTCCTGGACAGGGGAACCCCTCACTGAAGCTTTCTTT. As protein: CASSSWTGEPLTEAFF.

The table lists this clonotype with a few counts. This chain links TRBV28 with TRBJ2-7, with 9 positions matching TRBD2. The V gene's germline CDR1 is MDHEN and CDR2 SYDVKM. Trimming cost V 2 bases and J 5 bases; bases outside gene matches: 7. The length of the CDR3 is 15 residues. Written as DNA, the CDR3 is TGTGCCAGCAGTTTAGGGGCGGGAGGGAATAACGAGCAGTACTTC. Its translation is CASSLGAGGNNEQYF.

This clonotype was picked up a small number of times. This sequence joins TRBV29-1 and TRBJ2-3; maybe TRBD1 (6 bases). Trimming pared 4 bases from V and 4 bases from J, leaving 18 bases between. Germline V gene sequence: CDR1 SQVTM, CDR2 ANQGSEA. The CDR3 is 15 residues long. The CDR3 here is CSVAPLQGFADTQYF. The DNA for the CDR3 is TGCAGCGTTGCCCCCCTACAGGGTTTTGCAGATACGCAGTATTTT.

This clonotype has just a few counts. The CDR3 loop reads CASSSTTTGTNQPQHF. DNA for the CDR3: TGTGCCAGCAGTTCGACGACGACAGGGACCAATCAGCCCCAGCATTTT. The chain couples TRBV28 to TRBJ1-5; TRBD1 aligns across 7 bases. This CDR3 is 16 amino acids long. The V and J ends lost 4 bases and 3 bases, in that order; junction bases with no gene match: 9. Per the germline V gene, CDR1 is MDHEN and CDR2 is SYDVKM.

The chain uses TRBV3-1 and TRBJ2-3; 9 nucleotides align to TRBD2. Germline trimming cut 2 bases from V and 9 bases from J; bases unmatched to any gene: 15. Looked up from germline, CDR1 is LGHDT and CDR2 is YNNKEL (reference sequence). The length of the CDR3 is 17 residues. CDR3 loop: CASSQRSIAGVLGTQYF. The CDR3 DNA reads TGTGCCAGCAGCCAAAGATCTATAGCGGGGGTACTTGGGACGCAGTATTTT.

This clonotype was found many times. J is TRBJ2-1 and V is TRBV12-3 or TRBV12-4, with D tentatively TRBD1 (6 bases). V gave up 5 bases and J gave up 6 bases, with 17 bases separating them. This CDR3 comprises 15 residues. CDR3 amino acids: CASSPRTARANEQFF. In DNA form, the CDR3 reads TGTGCCAGCAGTCCGCGGACAGCAAGGGCCAATGAGCAGTTCTTC.

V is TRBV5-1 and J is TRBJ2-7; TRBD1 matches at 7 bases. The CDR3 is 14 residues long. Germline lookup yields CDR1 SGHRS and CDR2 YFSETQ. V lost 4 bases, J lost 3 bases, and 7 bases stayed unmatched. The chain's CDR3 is CASSPRQGIYEQYF. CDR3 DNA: TGCGCCAGCAGCCCAAGACAGGGCATCTACGAGCAGTACTTC.

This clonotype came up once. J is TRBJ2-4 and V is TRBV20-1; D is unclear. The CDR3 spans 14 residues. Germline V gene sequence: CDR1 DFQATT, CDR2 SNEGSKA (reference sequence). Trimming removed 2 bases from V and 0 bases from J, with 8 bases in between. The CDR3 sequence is CSARLPLAKNIQYF. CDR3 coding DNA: TGCAGTGCTAGACTCCCACTAGCCAAAAACATTCAGTACTTC.

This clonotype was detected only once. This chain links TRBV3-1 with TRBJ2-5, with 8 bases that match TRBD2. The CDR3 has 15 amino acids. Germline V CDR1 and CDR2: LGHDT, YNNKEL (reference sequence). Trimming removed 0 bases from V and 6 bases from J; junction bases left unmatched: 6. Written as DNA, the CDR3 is TGTGCCAGCAGCCAAGATAGCCTAGCGGGCCAGACCCAGTACTTC. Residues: CASSQDSLAGQTQYF.

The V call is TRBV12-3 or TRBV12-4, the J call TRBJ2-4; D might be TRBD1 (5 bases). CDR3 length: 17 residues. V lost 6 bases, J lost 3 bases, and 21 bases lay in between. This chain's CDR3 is CASSQSRAGPNKNIQYF. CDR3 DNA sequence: TGTGCCAGCAGCCAATCAAGGGCAGGGCCTAACAAAAACATTCAGTACTTC.